This T cell receptor (beta chain) is from a study of blood T cell repertoires in COVID-19. Germline CDR1 is SGHKS and CDR2 is YYEKEE (reference sequence). The CDR3 contains 19 residues. V trimming: 4 bases; J trimming: 2 bases; junction bases outside the gene matches: 15. Sequencing used immunoSEQ multiplex PCR; TCRdb keeps in-frame clones, though not all of them. The sample records more than 85,000 clones, roughly 86% being singletons. This clone was seen a handful of times. The chain employs TRBV5-5 and TRBJ2-2, with 9 bases aligning to TRBD2. The TCR was taken from a man in his forties or fifties with active or convalescent COVID-19. Material for sequencing was peripheral blood. The CDR3 loop is CASSRLAGAGTVNTGELFF. In DNA form, the CDR3 reads TGTGCCAGCAGCCGATTAGCGGGGGCCGGAACAGTAAACACCGGGGAGCTGTTTTTT. Drawing the rest from reference TRBV5-5 and TRBJ2-2, the complete variable domain is DAGVTQSPTHLIKTRGQQVTLRCSPISGHKSVSWYQQVLGQGPQFIFQYYEKEERGRGNFPDRFSARQFPNYSSELNVNALLLGDSALYLCASSRLAGAGTVNTGELFFGEGSRLTVL.